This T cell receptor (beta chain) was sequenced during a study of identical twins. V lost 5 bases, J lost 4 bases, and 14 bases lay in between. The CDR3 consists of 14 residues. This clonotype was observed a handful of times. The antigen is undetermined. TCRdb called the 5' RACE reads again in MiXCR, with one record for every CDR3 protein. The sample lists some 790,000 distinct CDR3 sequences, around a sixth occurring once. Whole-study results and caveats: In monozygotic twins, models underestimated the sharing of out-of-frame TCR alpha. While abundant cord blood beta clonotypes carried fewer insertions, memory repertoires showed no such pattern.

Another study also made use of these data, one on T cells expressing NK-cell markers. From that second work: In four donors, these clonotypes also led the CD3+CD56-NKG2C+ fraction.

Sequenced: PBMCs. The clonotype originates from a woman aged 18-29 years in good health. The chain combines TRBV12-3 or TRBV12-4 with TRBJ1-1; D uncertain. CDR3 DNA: TGTGCCAGCAGTCAGACGGGGTTGGGCACTGAAGCTTTCTTT. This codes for CASSQTGLGTEAFF.